This T cell receptor beta chain derives from a study of blood T cell repertoires in COVID-19. Study context: Some COVID-19 samples were acute and others convalescent; all came from the United States, Italy and Spain. Sample material is recorded as cDNA or gDNA derived from T cells, B-cell-depleted T cells, or PBMCs.

Original handling: Amplification of reference gene primers was used by the study to estimate nucleated cell counts. Here immunoSEQ multiplex PCR was the method, and the copy in TCRdb shows in-frame clones only, minus some. For V, J and clone size, that table is used; D and trimming come from the DNA. The sample includes tens of thousands of clones, approximately 83% seen only once; the top ten take over 25%. The CDR3 covers 15 residues. Trimming left V 4 bases short and J 8 bases short, with 15 bases between. Per the germline V gene, CDR1 is LNHDA and CDR2 is SQIVND (reference sequence). The sequence was obtained from a human donor in a cohort sampled during active COVID-19. The chain combines TRBV19 with TRBJ1-6; no firm D call. The specimen was peripheral blood. The CDR3 DNA reads as TGTGCCAGTAGTACGTCATCCAGAGGCGATTCACCCCTCCACTTT. This codes for CASSTSSRGDSPLHF.